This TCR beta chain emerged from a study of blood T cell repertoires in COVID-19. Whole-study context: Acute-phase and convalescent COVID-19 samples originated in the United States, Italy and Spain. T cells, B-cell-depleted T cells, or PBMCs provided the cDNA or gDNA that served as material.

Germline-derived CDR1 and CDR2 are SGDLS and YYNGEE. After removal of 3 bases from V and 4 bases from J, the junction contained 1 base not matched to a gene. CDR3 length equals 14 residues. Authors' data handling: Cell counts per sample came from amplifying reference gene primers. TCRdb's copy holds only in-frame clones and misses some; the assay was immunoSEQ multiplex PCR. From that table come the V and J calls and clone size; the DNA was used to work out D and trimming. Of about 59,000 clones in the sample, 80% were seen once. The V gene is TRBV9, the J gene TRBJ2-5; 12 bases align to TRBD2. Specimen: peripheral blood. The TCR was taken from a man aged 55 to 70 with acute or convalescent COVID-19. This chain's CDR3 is CASSATSGGETQYF. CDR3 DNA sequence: TGTGCCAGCAGCGCGACTAGCGGGGGAGAGACCCAGTACTTC.